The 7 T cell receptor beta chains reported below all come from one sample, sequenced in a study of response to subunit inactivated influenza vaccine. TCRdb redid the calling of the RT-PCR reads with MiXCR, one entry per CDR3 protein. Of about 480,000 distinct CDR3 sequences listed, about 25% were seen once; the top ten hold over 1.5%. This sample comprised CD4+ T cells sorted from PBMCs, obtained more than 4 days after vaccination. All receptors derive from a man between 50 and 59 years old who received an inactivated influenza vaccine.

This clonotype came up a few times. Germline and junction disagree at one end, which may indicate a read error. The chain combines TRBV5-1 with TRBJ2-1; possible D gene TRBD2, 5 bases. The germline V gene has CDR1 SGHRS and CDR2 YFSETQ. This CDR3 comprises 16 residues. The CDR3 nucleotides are TGCGCCAGTAGCTTCCGGGGAGAAGTCTCCTACAATGAGCAGTTCTTC. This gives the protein CASSFRGEVSYNEQFF.

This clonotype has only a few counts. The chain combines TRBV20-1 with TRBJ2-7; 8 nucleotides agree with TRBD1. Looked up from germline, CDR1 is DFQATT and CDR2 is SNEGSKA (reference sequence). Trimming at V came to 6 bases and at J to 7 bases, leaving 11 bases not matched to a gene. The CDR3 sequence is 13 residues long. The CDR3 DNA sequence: TGCAGTGCGCACCAGGGGGCGGGAAGAGAGCAGTACTTC. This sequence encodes CSAHQGAGREQYF.

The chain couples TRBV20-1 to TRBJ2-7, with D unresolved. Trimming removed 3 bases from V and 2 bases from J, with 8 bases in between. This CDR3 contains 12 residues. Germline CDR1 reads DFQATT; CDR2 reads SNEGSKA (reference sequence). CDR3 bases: TGCAGTGCTAGGTGGAATACCTACGAGCAGTACTTC. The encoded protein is CSARWNTYEQYF.

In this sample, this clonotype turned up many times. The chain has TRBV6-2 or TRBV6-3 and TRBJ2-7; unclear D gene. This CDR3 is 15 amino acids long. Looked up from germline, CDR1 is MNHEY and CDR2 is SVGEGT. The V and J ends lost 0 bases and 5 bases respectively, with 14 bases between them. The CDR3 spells CASSYSAWETDEQYF. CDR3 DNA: TGTGCCAGCAGTTACTCCGCGTGGGAAACCGACGAGCAGTACTTC.

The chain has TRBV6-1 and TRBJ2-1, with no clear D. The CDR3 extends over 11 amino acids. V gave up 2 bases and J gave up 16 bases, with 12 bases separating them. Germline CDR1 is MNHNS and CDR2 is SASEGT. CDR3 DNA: TGTGCCAGCAGTGAAAGTCGCCGTGGCTTCTTC. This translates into CASSESRRGFF.

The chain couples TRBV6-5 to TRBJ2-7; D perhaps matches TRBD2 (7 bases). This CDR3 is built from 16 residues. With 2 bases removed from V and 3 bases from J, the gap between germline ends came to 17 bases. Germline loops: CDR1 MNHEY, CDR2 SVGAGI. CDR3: CASSYRAPGGYYEQYF. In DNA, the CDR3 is TGTGCCAGCAGTTACCGGGCCCCGGGGGGCTACTACGAGCAGTACTTC.

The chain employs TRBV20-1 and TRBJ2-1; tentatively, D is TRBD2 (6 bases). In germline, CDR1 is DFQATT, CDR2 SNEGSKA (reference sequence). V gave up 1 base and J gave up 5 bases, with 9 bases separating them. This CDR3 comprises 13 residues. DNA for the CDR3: TGCAGTGCTAGAGTTAGCGGCAACAATGAGCAGTTCTTC. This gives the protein CSARVSGNNEQFF.